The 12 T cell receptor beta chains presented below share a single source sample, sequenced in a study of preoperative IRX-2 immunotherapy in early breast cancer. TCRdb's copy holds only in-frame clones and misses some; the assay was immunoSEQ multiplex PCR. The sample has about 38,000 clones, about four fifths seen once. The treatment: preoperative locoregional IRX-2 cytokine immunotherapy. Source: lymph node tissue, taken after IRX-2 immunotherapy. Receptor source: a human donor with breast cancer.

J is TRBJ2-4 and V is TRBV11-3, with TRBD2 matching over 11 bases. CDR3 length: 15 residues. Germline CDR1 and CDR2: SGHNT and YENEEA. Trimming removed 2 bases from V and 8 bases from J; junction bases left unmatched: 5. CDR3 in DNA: TGTGCCAGCAGCTTATTAGCGGGAGGGGTGGACATTCAGTACTTC. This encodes CASSLLAGGVDIQYF.

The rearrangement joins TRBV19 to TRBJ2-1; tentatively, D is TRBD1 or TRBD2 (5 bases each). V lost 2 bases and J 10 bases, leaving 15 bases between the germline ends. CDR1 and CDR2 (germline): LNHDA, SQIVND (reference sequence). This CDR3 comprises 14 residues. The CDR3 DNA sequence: TGTGCCAGTAGTATACTAGAGAGGTGGGGGGAGCAGTTCTTC. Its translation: CASSILERWGEQFF.

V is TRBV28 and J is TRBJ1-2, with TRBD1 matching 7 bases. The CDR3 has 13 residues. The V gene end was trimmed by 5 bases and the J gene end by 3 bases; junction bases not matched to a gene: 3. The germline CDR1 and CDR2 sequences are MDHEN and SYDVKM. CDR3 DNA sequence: TGTGCCAGCAGTCCACAGGGGTACTATGGCTACACCTTC. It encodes CASSPQGYYGYTF.

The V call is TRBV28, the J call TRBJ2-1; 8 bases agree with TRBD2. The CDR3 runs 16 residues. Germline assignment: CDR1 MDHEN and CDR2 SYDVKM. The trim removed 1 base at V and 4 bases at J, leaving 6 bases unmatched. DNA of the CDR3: TGTGCCAGCAGTTTATATTTGAGCGGGGGATACAATGAGCAGTTCTTC. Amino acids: CASSLYLSGGYNEQFF.

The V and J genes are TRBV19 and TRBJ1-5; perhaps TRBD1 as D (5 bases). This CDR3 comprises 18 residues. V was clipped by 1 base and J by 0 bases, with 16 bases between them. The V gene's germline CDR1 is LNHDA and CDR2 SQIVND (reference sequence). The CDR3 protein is CASSIVGTVVYSNQPQHF. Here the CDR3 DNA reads TGTGCCAGTAGTATAGTCGGGACGGTGGTGTATAGCAATCAGCCCCAGCATTTT.

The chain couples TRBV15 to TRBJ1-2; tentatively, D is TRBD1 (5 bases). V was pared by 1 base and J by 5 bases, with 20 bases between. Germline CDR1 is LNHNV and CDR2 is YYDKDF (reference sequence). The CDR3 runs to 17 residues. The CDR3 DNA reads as TGTGCCACCAGCAGAGGGAAGGAAGCTTTCGGGGGATATGGCTACACCTTC. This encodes CATSRGKEAFGGYGYTF.

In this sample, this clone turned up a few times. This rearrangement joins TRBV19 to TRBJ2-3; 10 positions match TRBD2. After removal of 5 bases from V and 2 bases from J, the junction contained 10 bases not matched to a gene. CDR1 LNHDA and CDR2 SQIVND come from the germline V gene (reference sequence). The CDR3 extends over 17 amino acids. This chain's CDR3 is CASSPHSLAGVTDTQYF. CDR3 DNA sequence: TGTGCCAGTAGTCCTCACTCTCTAGCGGGGGTCACAGATACGCAGTATTTT.

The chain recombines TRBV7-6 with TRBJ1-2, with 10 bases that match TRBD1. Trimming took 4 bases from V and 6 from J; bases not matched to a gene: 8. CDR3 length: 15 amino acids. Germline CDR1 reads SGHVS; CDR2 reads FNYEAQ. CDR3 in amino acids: CASSSDRGRGDGYTF. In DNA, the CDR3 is TGTGCCAGCAGCTCTGACAGGGGGCGAGGGGATGGCTACACCTTC.

The CDR3: CASSSGDGRTDTQYF. The CDR3 DNA sequence: TGTGCCAGCAGTTCCGGGGACGGAAGGACAGATACGCAGTATTTT. The chain has TRBV28 and TRBJ2-3, with D possibly being TRBD1 or TRBD2 (5 bases each). Germline lookup yields CDR1 MDHEN and CDR2 SYDVKM. Trimming pared 4 bases from V and 3 bases from J, leaving 14 bases between. This CDR3 has 15 amino acids.

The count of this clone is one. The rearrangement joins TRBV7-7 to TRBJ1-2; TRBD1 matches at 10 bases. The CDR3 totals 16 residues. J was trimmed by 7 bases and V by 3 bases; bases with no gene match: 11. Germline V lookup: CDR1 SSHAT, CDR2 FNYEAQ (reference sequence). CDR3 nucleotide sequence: TGTGCCAGCAGCTTGGTACCGGGACAGGGGACCGGTGGCTACACCTTC. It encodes CASSLVPGQGTGGYTF.

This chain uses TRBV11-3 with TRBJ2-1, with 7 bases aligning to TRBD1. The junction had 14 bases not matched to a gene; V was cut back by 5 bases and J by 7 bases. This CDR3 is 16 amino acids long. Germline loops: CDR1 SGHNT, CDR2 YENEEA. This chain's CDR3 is CASSARSTQQGNEQFF. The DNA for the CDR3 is TGTGCCAGCAGCGCCCGATCGACCCAACAGGGGAATGAGCAGTTCTTC. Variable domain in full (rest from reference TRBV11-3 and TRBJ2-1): EAGVVQSPRYKIIEKKQPVAFWCNPISGHNTLYWYLQNLGQGPELLIRYENEEAVDDSQLPKDRFSAERLKGVDSTLKIQPAELGDSAVYLCASSARSTQQGNEQFFGPGTRLTVL.

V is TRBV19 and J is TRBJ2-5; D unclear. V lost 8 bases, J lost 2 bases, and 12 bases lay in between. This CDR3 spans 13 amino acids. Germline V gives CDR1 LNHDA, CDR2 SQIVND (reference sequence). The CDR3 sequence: CASSGLLQETQYF. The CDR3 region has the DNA TGTGCCAGTTCGGGTTTATTACAAGAGACCCAGTACTTC.